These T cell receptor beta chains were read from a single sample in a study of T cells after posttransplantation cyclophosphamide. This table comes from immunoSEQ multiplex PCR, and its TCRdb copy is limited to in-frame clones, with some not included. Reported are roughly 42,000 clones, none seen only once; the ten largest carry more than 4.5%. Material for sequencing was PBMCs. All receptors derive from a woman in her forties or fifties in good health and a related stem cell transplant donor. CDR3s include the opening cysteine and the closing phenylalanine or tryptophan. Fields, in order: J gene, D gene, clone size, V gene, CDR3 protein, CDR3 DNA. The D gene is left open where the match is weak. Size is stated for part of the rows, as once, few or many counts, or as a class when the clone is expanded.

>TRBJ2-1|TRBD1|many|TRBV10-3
CAAARDRGYDEQFF
TGTGCCGCTGCACGGGACAGGGGGTATGATGAGCAGTTCTTC
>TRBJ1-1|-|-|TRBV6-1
CASLRRVDTEAFF
TGTGCCAGCTTGAGGAGGGTTGACACTGAAGCTTTCTTT
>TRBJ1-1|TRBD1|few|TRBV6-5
CASSVGQGYTEAFF
TGTGCCAGCAGTGTTGGACAGGGTTACACTGAAGCTTTCTTT
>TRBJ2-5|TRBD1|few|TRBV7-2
CASSLYQDRVGETQYF
TGTGCCAGCAGCTTATACCAGGACAGGGTGGGAGAGACCCAGTACTTC
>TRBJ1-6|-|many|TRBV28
CASKTGNNSPLHF
TGTGCCAGCAAGACAGGAAATAATTCACCCCTCCACTTT
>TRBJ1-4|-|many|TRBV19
CASSSRAPEKLFF
TGTGCCAGTAGTAGTAGAGCCCCAGAAAAACTGTTTTTT
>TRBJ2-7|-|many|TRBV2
CASSPFPYEQYF
TGTGCCAGCAGCCCTTTTCCCTACGAGCAGTACTTC
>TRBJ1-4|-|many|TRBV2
CASSRQSATNEKLFF
TGTGCCAGCAGCCGTCAGAGCGCAACTAATGAAAAACTGTTTTTT
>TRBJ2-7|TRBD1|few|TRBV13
CASSLIPGQGIGGDEQYF
TGTGCCAGCAGTCTCATTCCGGGACAGGGTATAGGAGGCGACGAGCAGTACTTC
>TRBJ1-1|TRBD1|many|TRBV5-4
CASSPDGQGNTEAFF
TGTGCCAGCAGCCCGGACGGACAGGGGAACACTGAAGCTTTCTTT
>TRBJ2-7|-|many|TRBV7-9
CASTQLRDSYEQYF
TGTGCCAGCACCCAACTCCGGGATTCCTACGAGCAGTACTTC
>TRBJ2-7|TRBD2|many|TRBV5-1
CASSRGETPYEQYF
TGCGCCAGCAGCCGGGGGGAAACCCCTTACGAGCAGTACTTC
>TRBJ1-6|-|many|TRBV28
CASSPPGGNNSPLHF
TGTGCCAGCAGTCCTCCGGGGGGGAATAATTCACCCCTCCACTTT
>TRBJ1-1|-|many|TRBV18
CASSPYLGSPGAFF
TGTGCCAGCTCACCATATCTCGGCAGCCCAGGAGCTTTCTTT
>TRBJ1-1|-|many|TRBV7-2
CASSLDGHRGTEAFF
TGTGCCAGCAGCTTAGACGGGCACCGGGGCACTGAAGCTTTCTTT
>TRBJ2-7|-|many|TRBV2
CASSAVRGEQYF
TGTGCCAGCAGCGCGGTTCGGGGCGAGCAGTACTTC
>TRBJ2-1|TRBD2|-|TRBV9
CASSPGLAGYNEQFF
TGTGCCAGCAGCCCGGGACTAGCGGGTTACAATGAGCAGTTCTTC
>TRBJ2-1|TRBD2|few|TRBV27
CASSLTSGGASDEQFF
TGTGCCAGCAGTTTGACCAGCGGGGGGGCCAGTGATGAGCAGTTCTTC
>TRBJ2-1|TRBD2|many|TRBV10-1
CASSEPSGGAAYEQFF
TGCGCCAGCAGTGAGCCTAGCGGGGGGGCCGCTTACGAGCAGTTCTTC
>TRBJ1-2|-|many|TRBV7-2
CASSSTGRYGYTF
TGTGCCAGCAGCTCCACAGGCCGCTATGGCTACACCTTC
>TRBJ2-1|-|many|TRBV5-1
CASSLGLGPGESEQFF
TGCGCCAGCAGCTTAGGGCTTGGCCCGGGGGAGAGTGAGCAGTTCTTC
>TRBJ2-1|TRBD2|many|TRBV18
CASSVDFRAGDNEQFF
TGTGCCAGCTCCGTCGACTTCAGAGCGGGAGACAATGAGCAGTTCTTC
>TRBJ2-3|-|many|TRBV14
CASSPRVFLTDTQYF
TGTGCCAGCAGCCCTAGAGTTTTTCTCACAGATACGCAGTATTTT